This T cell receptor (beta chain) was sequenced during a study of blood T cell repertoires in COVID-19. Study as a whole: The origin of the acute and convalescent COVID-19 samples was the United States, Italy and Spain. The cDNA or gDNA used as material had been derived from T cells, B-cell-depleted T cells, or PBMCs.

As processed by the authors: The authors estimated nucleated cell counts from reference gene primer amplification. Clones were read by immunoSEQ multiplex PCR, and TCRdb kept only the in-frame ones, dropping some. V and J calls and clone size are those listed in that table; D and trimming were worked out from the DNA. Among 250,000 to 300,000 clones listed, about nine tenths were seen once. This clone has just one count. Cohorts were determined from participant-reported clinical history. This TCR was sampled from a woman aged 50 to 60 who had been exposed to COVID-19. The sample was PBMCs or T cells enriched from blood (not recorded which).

CDR3 coding DNA: TGTGCCAGCAGCCAAGAGCTGAGCTCCTACAATGAGCAGTTCTTC. This encodes CASSQELSSYNEQFF. The rearrangement uses TRBV3-1 (or the pseudogene TRBV3-2) and TRBJ2-1; D is unclear. Germline values: CDR1 LGHDT, CDR2 YNNKEL (reference sequence). The CDR3 is made up of 15 amino acids. The V end was cut by 0 bases, the J end by 0 bases, with 6 bases between.